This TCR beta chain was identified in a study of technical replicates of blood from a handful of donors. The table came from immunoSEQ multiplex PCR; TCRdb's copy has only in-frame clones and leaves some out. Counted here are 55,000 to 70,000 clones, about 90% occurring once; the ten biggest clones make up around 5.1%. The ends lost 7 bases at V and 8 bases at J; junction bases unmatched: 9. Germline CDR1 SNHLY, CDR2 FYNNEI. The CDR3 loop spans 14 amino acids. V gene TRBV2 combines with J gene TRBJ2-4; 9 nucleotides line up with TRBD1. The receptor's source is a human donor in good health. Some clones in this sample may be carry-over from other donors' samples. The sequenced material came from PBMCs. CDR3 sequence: CASIARDRAYIQYF. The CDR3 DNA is TGTGCCAGCATCGCCCGGGACAGGGCTTACATTCAGTACTTC.